These 18 T cell receptor beta chains originate from one sample sequenced in a study of shared clonotypes between healthy human individuals. Libraries were prepared by immunoSEQ multiplex PCR; TCRdb keeps only in-frame clonotypes and omits some of them. This table holds approximately 480,000 clones, 60% to 80% found once. Specimen: PBMCs. The receptors originated from a middle-aged woman in good health. Some clones in this sample may be carry-over from other donors' samples.

The chain has TRBV4-2 and TRBJ2-5; 9 nucleotides match TRBD2. With V trimmed by 1 base and J by 11 bases, 11 bases remained unmatched. The CDR3 spans 15 residues. The germline gives CDR1 LGHNA, CDR2 YNFKEQ. In DNA, the CDR3 is TGTGCCAGCAGCCAAGGGGCTAGCGGGGCCTGGGAGCAGTACTTC. Translation: CASSQGASGAWEQYF.

The chain's CDR3 is CAWSVQVDTDTQYF. In DNA, the CDR3 is TGTGCCTGGAGTGTACAGGTGGACACAGATACGCAGTATTTT. This chain joins TRBV30 and TRBJ2-3, with a possible D match to TRBD1 (5 bases). The CDR3 is 14 amino acids. Germline assignment: CDR1 GTSNPN and CDR2 SVGIG (reference sequence). The V end was cut by 0 bases, the J end by 2 bases, with 9 bases between.

This clone was picked up one time. This sequence joins TRBV6-6 and TRBJ2-3; 8 nucleotides line up with TRBD2. The ends lost 6 bases at V and 9 bases at J; junction bases unmatched: 2. Germline V gene lookup returns CDR1 MNHNY and CDR2 SVGAGI (reference sequence). There are 11 residues in the CDR3. The DNA for the CDR3 is TGTGCCAGCAGGGGACTAGAGACGCAGTATTTT. Protein sequence: CASRGLETQYF.

V is TRBV15 and J is TRBJ2-3; 10 nucleotides agree with TRBD2. The CDR3 is 19 amino acids. Germline V CDR1 and CDR2: LNHNV, YYDKDF (reference sequence). V shed 0 bases, J shed 2 bases, and the junction held 11 bases outside the gene matches. CDR3 region: CATSRDRSIAGGLTDTQYF. The DNA for the CDR3 is TGTGCCACCAGCAGAGATCGGAGCATAGCGGGAGGACTCACAGATACGCAGTATTTT.

This chain links TRBV18 with TRBJ2-7; 7 bases are a match to TRBD2. The CDR3 sequence is 16 residues long. The J segment lost 1 base and the V segment lost 0 bases, leaving 6 bases of the junction unmatched. Per the germline V gene, CDR1 is KGHSH and CDR2 is LQKENI. CDR3 coding DNA: TGTGCCAGCTCACCACCGGGAGGGGACTCGTCCTACGAGCAGTACTTC. It specifies CASSPPGGDSSYEQYF.

The chain combines TRBV7-8 with TRBJ1-3, with a possible D match to TRBD1 (6 bases). The CDR3 is 16 amino acids. The V gene lost 5 bases and the J gene lost 4 bases, with 18 bases spanning the gap. From germline, CDR1 is SGHVS and CDR2 FQNEAQ. The CDR3 reads CASSRQRGAQGNTIYF. DNA for the CDR3: TGTGCCAGCAGCCGACAGCGGGGGGCACAAGGAAACACCATATATTTT. The whole variable domain, remainder taken from reference TRBV7-8 and TRBJ1-3, is GAGVSQSPRYKVAKRGQDVALRCDPISGHVSLFWYQQALGQGPEFLTYFQNEAQLDKSGLPSDRFFAERPEGSVSTLKIQRTQQEDSAVYLCASSRQRGAQGNTIYFGEGSWLTVV.

The CDR3 reads CASSSLGRWGDTDTQYF. The CDR3 DNA is TGTGCCAGCAGCTCCCTCGGCCGGTGGGGGGACACAGATACGCAGTATTTT. This chain joins TRBV5-6 and TRBJ2-3; tentatively, D is TRBD2 (6 bases). Trimming pared 3 bases from V and 2 bases from J, leaving 19 bases between. The CDR3 spans 17 residues. Per germline, CDR1 SGHDT and CDR2 YYEEEE. The full variable domain, in which reference TRBV5-6 and TRBJ2-3 provide the parts outside the CDR3, is DAGVTQSPTHLIKTRGQQVTLRCSPKSGHDTVSWYQQALGQGPQFIFQYYEEEERQRGNFPDRFSGHQFPNYSSELNVNALLLGDSALYLCASSSLGRWGDTDTQYFGPGTRLTVL.

The rearrangement uses TRBV5-1 and TRBJ2-1, with 13 bases lining up with TRBD2. Germline loops: CDR1 SGHRS, CDR2 YFSETQ. V gave up 0 bases and J gave up 1 base; unmatched junction bases: 1. The CDR3 length is 17 residues. CDR3 in DNA: TGCGCCAGCAGCTTGGTACTAGCGGGGGGGTCCTACAATGAGCAGTTCTTC. This translates into CASSLVLAGGSYNEQFF.

This clone was found once. Other DNA sequences in the sample encode the same CDR3. This CDR3 is CASSITSGPYNEQFF. Here the CDR3 DNA reads TGTGCCAGTAGTATAACGAGCGGACCATACAATGAGCAGTTCTTC. The chain links TRBV19 to TRBJ2-1; tentatively, D is TRBD2 (5 bases). This CDR3 has 15 amino acids. Germline loops: CDR1 LNHDA, CDR2 SQIVND (reference sequence). V lost 2 bases and J 4 bases, leaving 12 bases between the germline ends. Full variable domain (outside the CDR3, taken from reference TRBV19 and TRBJ2-1): DGGITQSPKYLFRKEGQNVTLSCEQNLNHDAMYWYRQDPGQGLRLIYYSQIVNDFQKGDIAEGYSVSREKKESFPLTVTSAQKNPTAFYLCASSITSGPYNEQFFGPGTRLTVL.

A remark on this clone: The junction differs from germline at one of its ends, possibly a read error. The V call is TRBV10-3, the J call TRBJ2-4; 8 bases map to TRBD2. The V gene's germline CDR1 is ENHRY and CDR2 SYGVKD. This CDR3 has 22 amino acids. The CDR3 protein is CAISESSVWIAGTLLAKNIQYF. CDR3 nucleotide sequence: TGTGCCATCAGCGAGTCCTCCGTTTGGATAGCGGGGACCCTACTAGCCAAAAACATTCAGTACTTC.

This chain links TRBV10-1 with TRBJ2-7; tentatively, D is TRBD2 (6 bases). V dropped 4 bases and J dropped 2 bases, with 9 bases sitting between them. The CDR3 spans 13 residues. Germline CDR1 reads WNHNN; CDR2 reads SYGVQD (reference sequence). CDR3 DNA: TGCGCCAGCAGTGCCGGGGGAACCTACGAGCAGTACTTC. Translation: CASSAGGTYEQYF.

This clone was recorded at least ten times. This chain links TRBV18 with TRBJ1-2, with unresolved D. There are 13 residues in the CDR3. V lost 6 bases and J 6 bases, leaving 14 bases between the germline ends. Germline V gene sequence: CDR1 KGHSH, CDR2 LQKENI. The CDR3 here is CASSPDRAHGYTF. The CDR3 coding sequence is TGTGCCAGCTCCCCGGACCGAGCTCATGGCTACACCTTC.

Worth noting for this clone: The same CDR3 also results from other DNA sequences found in this sample. V usage is TRBV7-2 and J usage is TRBJ2-2; weak D call: TRBD2 (7 bases). The CDR3 extends over 16 amino acids. Trimming pared 5 bases from V and 2 bases from J, leaving 15 bases between. The germline CDR1 and CDR2 sequences are SGHTA and FQGNSA. As DNA, the CDR3 is TGTGCCAGCAGCCCCAGAGGGGGACTAAACACCGGGGAGCTGTTTTTT. Translating gives CASSPRGGLNTGELFF.

This clone has only a few counts. The same CDR3 also results from other DNA sequences found in this sample. The rearrangement uses TRBV15 and TRBJ1-1; D is undetermined. V lost 3 bases and J 3 bases, leaving 2 bases between the germline ends. The CDR3 sequence is 11 residues long. Germline CDR1 is LNHNV and CDR2 is YYDKDF (reference sequence). DNA of the CDR3: TGTGCCACCAGCAGGGACACTGAAGCTTTCTTT. Its protein product is CATSRDTEAFF.

This clone was counted a single time. The chain couples TRBV6-5 to TRBJ2-2; no clear D. The CDR3 sequence is 14 residues long. Germline CDR1 and CDR2: MNHEY and SVGAGI. Trimming removed 2 bases at V and 6 bases at J, with 10 bases between. The CDR3 spells CASSYAARSGELFF. DNA for the CDR3: TGTGCCAGCAGTTACGCCGCTAGGTCCGGGGAGCTGTTTTTT.

The rearrangement links TRBV5-1 to TRBJ1-4; tentatively, D is TRBD1 (6 bases). V dropped 0 bases and J dropped 7 bases, with 10 bases sitting between them. CDR1 is SGHRS and CDR2 is YFSETQ in the germline V gene. The CDR3 contains 14 residues. CDR3 nucleotide sequence: TGCGCCAGCAGCTTGGACAGGGCGGGTGAAAAACTGTTTTTT. It encodes CASSLDRAGEKLFF.

The chain joins TRBV27 to TRBJ1-5, with unresolved D. The CDR3 has 13 residues. In germline, CDR1 is MNHEY, CDR2 SMNVEV (reference sequence). Trimming took 6 bases from V and 8 from J, leaving 14 bases between them. The CDR3 loop is CASSPRAREPQHF. CDR3 nucleotide sequence: TGTGCCAGCAGCCCCCGCGCGAGGGAGCCCCAGCATTTT.

In this sample, this clone turned up many times. The rearrangement links TRBV18 to TRBJ2-1, with 8 bases lining up with TRBD2. J was trimmed by 9 bases and V by 5 bases; bases with no gene match: 12. The CDR3 has 15 residues. Germline values: CDR1 KGHSH, CDR2 LQKENI. The CDR3 protein is CASSTSSGPVGEQFF. DNA for the CDR3: TGTGCCAGCTCAACATCTAGCGGGCCGGTGGGTGAGCAGTTCTTC.